This T cell receptor (beta chain) was documented in a study of OX40 agonist ivuxolimab in advanced cancers. About the study: A diagnosis of hepatocellular carcinoma, melanoma, renal cell or head and neck cancer was present in dose-escalation patients. It was permissible to have had prior anti-PD-1, anti-PD-L1 or anti-CTLA-4 therapy, and 40% had some.

V was shortened by 3 bases and J by 8 bases, with 14 bases between the two germline ends. Per the germline V gene, CDR1 is LNHNV and CDR2 is YYDKDF (reference sequence). The CDR3 is 14 amino acids. Regarding this clone: Additional DNA sequences in this sample encode the identical CDR3.

Data came from immunoSEQ multiplex PCR; TCRdb stores just in-frame clones and leaves some out. Here the sample spans around 86,000 clones, about 88% being singletons. This receptor was obtained from an adult with an advanced solid tumor such as melanoma, head and neck, liver or kidney cancer. This chain uses TRBV15 with TRBJ2-1, with D perhaps assigned TRBD1 or TRBD2 (5 bases each). Here the sequenced sample was CD4+ or CD8+ T cells sorted from blood, taken in a trial of the OX40 agonist ivuxolimab. The CDR3 protein is CATSRGQARDEQFF. CDR3 coding DNA: TGTGCCACCAGCAGGGGGCAGGCGAGGGATGAGCAGTTCTTC.